The 20 T cell receptor beta chains presented below share a single source sample, sequenced in a study of cytomegalovirus exposure and HLA in healthy donors. The protocol was immunoSEQ multiplex PCR, while the TCRdb copy is restricted to in-frame clones and leaves out a portion. This sample has a few hundred thousand clones, with around 86% found just once. The specimen was PBMCs. The receptors here all came from a woman between 18 and 29 years old in good health and CMV-seronegative.

The chain has TRBV15 and TRBJ2-7; tentatively, D is TRBD1 (5 bases). The CDR3 is made up of 14 amino acids. In germline, CDR1 is LNHNV, CDR2 YYDKDF (reference sequence). V was clipped by 3 bases and J by 3 bases, with 12 bases between them. The CDR3 sequence: CATSRDTGIYEQYF. In DNA, the CDR3 is TGTGCCACCAGCAGGGACACGGGTATCTACGAGCAGTACTTC. The variable domain in full, with the rest retrieved from reference TRBV15 and TRBJ2-7, is DAMVIQNPRYQVTQFGKPVTLSCSQTLNHNVMYWYQQKSSQAPKLLFHYYDKDFNNEADTPDNFQSRRPNTSFCFLDIRSPGLGDTAMYLCATSRDTGIYEQYFGPGTRLTVT.

The J gene is TRBJ2-7, the V gene TRBV2, with 9 bases fitting TRBD2. Germline V lookup: CDR1 SNHLY, CDR2 FYNNEI. The V gene end was trimmed by 0 bases and the J gene end by 0 bases; junction bases not matched to a gene: 3. The CDR3 has 16 amino acids. For the CDR3, the DNA is TGTGCCAGCAGTGAAGCAGGACTAGCGCTCTCCTACGAGCAGTACTTC. Translating gives CASSEAGLALSYEQYF.

The J gene is TRBJ2-7, the V gene TRBV6-5, with 12 bases aligning to TRBD1. This CDR3 is built from 16 residues. Per germline, CDR1 MNHEY and CDR2 SVGAGI. Losses at the gene ends were 2 bases for V and 1 base for J; bases not matched to a gene: 3. CDR3 region: CASSYGGQGASYEQYF. DNA of the CDR3: TGTGCCAGCAGTTACGGGGGACAGGGGGCTTCCTACGAGCAGTACTTC.

The CDR3 loop is CASSQGLAGLDTQYF. DNA for the CDR3: TGCGCCAGCAGCCAAGGACTAGCGGGACTCGATACGCAGTATTTT. The gene calls are TRBV4-3 and TRBJ2-3, with 11 bases identical to TRBD2. V dropped 1 base and J dropped 6; count of bases not matched to a gene: 3. CDR3 length equals 15 residues. Germline values: CDR1 LGHNA, CDR2 YSLEER.

V gene TRBV19 combines with J gene TRBJ1-1, with 8 positions matching TRBD1. CDR3 length equals 16 residues. Germline V gives CDR1 LNHDA, CDR2 SQIVND (reference sequence). V shed 4 bases and J 0 bases; nucleotides not matched to a gene: 7. This CDR3 reads CASSRTGGGLNTEAFF. In nucleotides, the CDR3 is TGTGCCAGTAGTAGAACAGGGGGGGGATTGAACACTGAAGCTTTCTTT.

This clone is a singleton in its sample. The gene calls are TRBV9 and TRBJ2-1; TRBD1 matches 7 bases. The ends lost 4 bases at V and 5 bases at J; junction bases unmatched: 9. In germline, CDR1 is SGDLS, CDR2 YYNGEE. The length of the CDR3 is 15 residues. This CDR3 is CASSPTGTGNNEQFF. The DNA for the CDR3 is TGTGCCAGCAGCCCGACAGGGACCGGGAACAATGAGCAGTTCTTC.

The DNA for the CDR3 is TGTGCCAGCAGTATGGGACAGGGGGCCGTCAATGAGCAGTTCTTC. Translating gives CASSMGQGAVNEQFF. The rearrangement links TRBV6-6 to TRBJ2-1; 12 nucleotides line up with TRBD1. This CDR3 is built from 15 residues. V lost 5 bases to trimming and J lost 6 bases; unmatched junction nucleotides: 5. From germline, CDR1 is MNHNY and CDR2 SVGAGI (reference sequence).

V and J are TRBV30 and TRBJ2-4; 11 nucleotides agree with TRBD2. V shed 0 bases and J 3 bases; nucleotides not matched to a gene: 16. This CDR3 is built from 20 residues. The germline gives CDR1 GTSNPN, CDR2 SVGIG (reference sequence). Here the CDR3 reads CAWSVPTSGAPPRVKNIQYF. DNA for the CDR3: TGTGCCTGGAGTGTCCCGACTAGCGGGGCTCCCCCCCGCGTCAAAAACATTCAGTACTTC.

This rearrangement joins TRBV19 to TRBJ2-7; 8 positions agree with TRBD1. The V gene end was trimmed by 1 base and the J gene end by 2 bases; junction bases not matched to a gene: 4. This CDR3 is 15 amino acids long. The germline gives CDR1 LNHDA, CDR2 SQIVND (reference sequence). The CDR3 DNA follows: TGTGCCAGTAGTATAGGGACAGGGTACACCTACGAGCAGTACTTC. Protein sequence: CASSIGTGYTYEQYF. Filled out from reference TRBV19 and TRBJ2-7, the complete variable domain reads DGGITQSPKYLFRKEGQNVTLSCEQNLNHDAMYWYRQDPGQGLRLIYYSQIVNDFQKGDIAEGYSVSREKKESFPLTVTSAQKNPTAFYLCASSIGTGYTYEQYFGPGTRLTVT.

The gene calls are TRBV5-1 and TRBJ1-1, with D perhaps TRBD1 (5 bases). Deletions cut 2 bases from V and 5 bases from J, with 10 bases between. The CDR3 sequence is 13 residues long. CDR1 and CDR2 (germline): SGHRS, YFSETQ. Here the CDR3 reads CASSLIGDTEAFF. In nucleotides, the CDR3 is TGCGCCAGCAGCTTAATAGGGGATACTGAAGCTTTCTTT.

The gene calls are TRBV27 and TRBJ2-7; no firm D call. CDR3 size: 15 residues. Germline CDR1 reads MNHEY; CDR2 reads SMNVEV (reference sequence). Trimming shortened V by 10 bases and J by 3 bases, and 22 bases separated the two germline ends. The CDR3 nucleotides read TGTGCCACCCAGACTCCGGGTCCTCTTGTCTACGAGCAGTACTTC. This translates into CATQTPGPLVYEQYF.

The V and J genes are TRBV9 and TRBJ1-2; D remains unclear. Per the germline V gene, CDR1 is SGDLS and CDR2 is YYNGEE. CDR3 length equals 9 residues. The V gene lost 1 base and the J gene lost 12 bases, with 4 bases spanning the gap. Here the CDR3 DNA reads TGTGCCAGCAGCGTATCAGACACCTTC. Protein sequence: CASSVSDTF.

The chain uses TRBV27 and TRBJ2-7; D unresolved. The CDR3 runs to 14 residues. With 6 bases removed from V and 2 bases from J, the gap between germline ends came to 14 bases. Germline values: CDR1 MNHEY, CDR2 SMNVEV (reference sequence). CDR3 amino acids: CASRGSPRTYEQYF. Written as DNA, the CDR3 is TGTGCCAGCAGAGGTAGTCCTAGGACCTACGAGCAGTACTTC.

V gene TRBV18 combines with J gene TRBJ2-7, with no clear D. The CDR3 is 13 amino acids. Germline CDR1 KGHSH, CDR2 LQKENI. Trimming took off 0 bases at V and 3 bases at J, with 6 bases between the two ends. The CDR3 loop reads CASSPPAIYEQYF. Written as DNA, the CDR3 is TGTGCCAGCTCACCACCCGCGATCTACGAGCAGTACTTC.

The chain joins TRBV15 to TRBJ2-6; D not certain. Germline V gene sequence: CDR1 LNHNV, CDR2 YYDKDF (reference sequence). This CDR3 is 16 amino acids long. Trimming pared 6 bases from V and 4 bases from J, leaving 16 bases between. CDR3 sequence: CATRESEIGGANVLTF. The DNA for the CDR3 is TGTGCCACCAGGGAATCGGAGATAGGAGGGGCCAACGTCCTGACTTTC.

V is TRBV14 and J is TRBJ1-1; D is unclear. The germline V gene has CDR1 SGHDN and CDR2 FVKESK. The V gene lost 4 bases and the J gene lost 3 bases, with 12 bases spanning the gap. The CDR3 has 14 residues. The CDR3 protein is CASSLSDRDTEAFF. The CDR3 region has the DNA TGTGCCAGCAGCCTCTCTGACCGGGACACTGAAGCTTTCTTT. Full variable domain (remainder filled in from reference TRBV14 and TRBJ1-1): EAGVTQFPSHSVIEKGQTVTLRCDPISGHDNLYWYRRVMGKEIKFLLHFVKESKQDESGMPNNRFLAERTGGTYSTLKVQPAELEDSGVYFCASSLSDRDTEAFFGQGTRLTVV.

The sample holds one count of this clone. The chain employs TRBV27 and TRBJ2-7, with 9 bases identical to TRBD2. V lost 4 bases to trimming and J lost 2 bases; unmatched junction nucleotides: 3. The germline gives CDR1 MNHEY, CDR2 SMNVEV (reference sequence). The CDR3 is 14 residues long. The CDR3 DNA follows: TGTGCCAGCAGTTCGGCGGGAGGGCCCTACGAGCAGTACTTC. Protein sequence: CASSSAGGPYEQYF.

Only a few counts were recorded for this clone. The chain combines TRBV4-2 with TRBJ1-2; a weak D match, TRBD1 (5 bases). CDR1 and CDR2 from the germline V gene are LGHNA and YNFKEQ. The CDR3 is 15 residues long. V shed 0 bases and J shed 8 bases, with 16 bases lying between them. CDR3 protein: CASSQDRVESQGYTF. DNA of the CDR3: TGTGCCAGCAGCCAAGACAGGGTGGAATCTCAAGGCTACACCTTC.

The CDR3 coding sequence is TGCGCCAGCAGATGGCAAGAAGCTTTCTTT. Amino acids: CASRWQEAFF. The J gene is TRBJ1-1, the V gene TRBV10-1; D is uncertain. The germline CDR1 and CDR2 sequences are WNHNN and SYGVQD (reference sequence). V lost 6 bases, J lost 8 bases, and 7 bases lay in between. This CDR3 has 10 amino acids.

The gene calls are TRBV5-4 and TRBJ2-6; a weak D match, TRBD2 (5 bases). This CDR3 is built from 16 residues. The germline V gene has CDR1 SGHNT and CDR2 YYREEE (reference sequence). V gave up 0 bases and J gave up 0 bases, with 7 bases separating them. The CDR3 DNA reads as TGTGCCAGCAGCTTGGAGGCGGGCTCTGGGGCCAACGTCCTGACTTTC. Translated: CASSLEAGSGANVLTF. Combining the CDR3 with reference TRBV5-4 and TRBJ2-6 gives the whole variable domain ETGVTQSPTHLIKTRGQQVTLRCSSQSGHNTVSWYQQALGQGPQFIFQYYREEENGRGNFPPRFSGLQFPNYSSELNVNALELDDSALYLCASSLEAGSGANVLTFGAGSRLTVL.